Reported below is one TCR beta chain. Germline CDR1 is DFQATT and CDR2 is SNEGSKA (reference sequence). The V and J ends lost 5 bases and 5 bases respectively, with 10 bases between them. CDR3 length: 11 residues. The data stem from a study of blood T cell repertoires in COVID-19. Study background: Samples came from the United States, Italy and Spain, spanning acute and convalescent COVID-19. Sources were T cells, B-cell-depleted T cells, or PBMCs; the material itself was cDNA or gDNA.

How the authors handled the data: For nucleated cells, counts were estimated from reference gene primer amplification. TCRdb's table, derived via immunoSEQ multiplex PCR, lists solely in-frame clones and lacks some. The V and J calls and clone size are taken from that table; D and trimming were inferred from the DNA. In the table there are about 310,000 clones, roughly 90% of which are singletons. V and J are TRBV20-1 and TRBJ2-7, with no clear D. This sequence originates from a man aged 18 to 35 with active or convalescent COVID-19. The sample comprised peripheral blood. The CDR3 coding sequence is TGCAGTGCTTCGTTTAGCCACGAGCAGTACTTC. Its translation: CSASFSHEQYF.